Shown below are 32 T cell receptor beta chains from a single sample sequenced in a study of OX40 agonist ivuxolimab in advanced cancers. Clones were read by immunoSEQ multiplex PCR, and TCRdb kept only the in-frame ones, dropping some. Among roughly 64,000 clones listed, approximately 81% were seen once. The sequencing used CD4+ or CD8+ T cells sorted from blood, collected in a trial of the OX40 agonist ivuxolimab. The receptor source for this set is an adult with an advanced solid tumor such as melanoma, head and neck, liver or kidney cancer.

This clone was found a few times. This chain connects TRBV7-2 to TRBJ2-2; no clear D gene. This CDR3 spans 13 amino acids. The V gene's germline CDR1 is SGHTA and CDR2 FQGNSA. V was shortened by 5 bases and J by 1 base, with 5 bases between the two germline ends. The CDR3 nucleotides read TGTGCCAGCAGCCCGAGGAACACCGGGGAGCTGTTTTTT. Protein: CASSPRNTGELFF. Looking up the rest from reference TRBV7-2 and TRBJ2-2 gives the full variable domain: GAGVSQSPSNKVTEKGKDVELRCDPISGHTALYWYRQSLGQGLEFLIYFQGNSAPDKSGLPSDRFSAERTGGSVSTLTIQRTQQEDSAVYLCASSPRNTGELFFGEGSRLTVL.

The rearrangement uses TRBV20-1 and TRBJ2-5, with D unclear. Germline V gene lookup returns CDR1 DFQATT and CDR2 SNEGSKA (reference sequence). The CDR3 is 11 residues long. V gave up 1 base and J gave up 4 bases, with 4 bases separating them. The CDR3 sequence: CSARVGETQYF. CDR3 coding DNA: TGCAGTGCTAGAGTCGGAGAGACCCAGTACTTC.

In its sample, this clone was seen once. The rearrangement joins TRBV30 to TRBJ2-5; tentatively, D is TRBD1 or TRBD2 (7 bases each). Trimming left V 2 bases short and J 6 bases short, with 13 bases between. This CDR3 has 13 residues. From germline, CDR1 is GTSNPN and CDR2 SVGIG (reference sequence). The CDR3 bases are TGTGCCTGGAGTCGACAGGGAGGGAAGACCCAGTACTTC. Amino acid sequence: CAWSRQGGKTQYF.

The V call is TRBV9, the J call TRBJ1-2; D not resolved. The CDR3 is 15 residues long. The V gene's germline CDR1 is SGDLS and CDR2 YYNGEE. Trimming removed 4 bases from V and 4 bases from J, with 17 bases in between. CDR3 sequence reads: CASSPMSDARYGYTF. The CDR3 bases are TGTGCCAGCAGCCCTATGAGTGACGCACGCTATGGCTACACCTTC.

The chain carries TRBV18 and TRBJ1-1; TRBD1 matches 9 bases. There are 14 residues in the CDR3. Germline V lookup: CDR1 KGHSH, CDR2 LQKENI. V was pared by 6 bases and J by 4 bases, with 6 bases of the junction left unmatched. CDR3 residues: CASSQGQGGTEAFF. CDR3 DNA sequence: TGTGCCAGCTCGCAGGGACAGGGTGGCACTGAAGCTTTCTTT.

The J gene is TRBJ2-5, the V gene TRBV6-6, with D unclear. The CDR3 has 14 amino acids. Germline lookup yields CDR1 MNHNY and CDR2 SVGAGI (reference sequence). With 0 bases removed from V and 5 bases from J, the gap between germline ends came to 10 bases. CDR3 DNA sequence: TGTGCCAGCAGTTACTCGAGACGTTGGGAGACCCAGTACTTC. Its protein is CASSYSRRWETQYF.

The V gene is TRBV2, the J gene TRBJ2-7, with D perhaps TRBD2 (6 bases). Germline lookup yields CDR1 SNHLY and CDR2 FYNNEI. The CDR3 spans 14 residues. V was cut by 7 bases and J by 0 bases, with 13 bases left in between. The CDR3 protein is CASISERVSYEQYF. CDR3 nucleotides: TGTGCCAGCATCAGCGAGCGGGTCTCCTACGAGCAGTACTTC.

The CDR3 nucleotides are TGTGCCAGCAGCCCTGACGGGGTCTCTGGAAACACCATATATTTT. Translation gives CASSPDGVSGNTIYF. V usage is TRBV5-5 and J usage is TRBJ1-3; D is uncertain. The CDR3 is 15 residues long. In germline, CDR1 is SGHKS, CDR2 YYEKEE (reference sequence). The germline V and J ends were trimmed by 4 bases and 0 bases, with 11 bases remaining between them.

The chain has TRBV14 and TRBJ2-5; D might be TRBD1 or TRBD2, each matching 5 bases. Germline CDR1 SGHDN, CDR2 FVKESK. The CDR3 loop spans 14 amino acids. Trimming cost V 1 base and J 4 bases, with 10 bases left between them. The CDR3 DNA reads as TGTGCCAGCAGCCAAGGGGGGTTGCGAGAGACCCAGTACTTC. This codes for CASSQGGLRETQYF.

The sample holds a few counts of this clone. This CDR3 is CASSNGFRPCEQYF. As DNA, the CDR3 is TGTGCCAGCAGCAATGGGTTCAGGCCTTGTGAGCAGTACTTC. This chain connects TRBV21-1 to TRBJ2-7; the D segment call TRBD1 is taken from the table without a DNA check. TRBV21-1 is an annotated pseudogene. There are 14 residues in the CDR3.

The chain recombines TRBV11-2 with TRBJ2-5; a possible D gene is TRBD2 (6 bases). The DNA end is a closer match to TRBJ2-7, so the J assignment may be wrong. Germline V gene lookup returns CDR1 SGHAT and CDR2 FQNNGV. The CDR3 runs 14 residues. The CDR3, as DNA: TGTGCCAGCAGCTTAGATCCGGGGGCCTACGAGCAGTACTTC. Its translation: CASSLDPGAYEQYF.

This clone appeared once. The chain combines TRBV28 with TRBJ2-3; D call uncertain. CDR3 length equals 12 residues. The V and J ends lost 5 bases and 2 bases respectively, with 5 bases between them. Germline V lookup: CDR1 MDHEN, CDR2 SYDVKM. The CDR3 sequence is CASSPYTDTQYF. CDR3 nucleotides: TGTGCCAGCAGTCCATACACAGATACGCAGTATTTT.

The V call is TRBV29-1, the J call TRBJ2-7; perhaps D is TRBD1 or TRBD2 (5 bases each). Trimming removed 4 bases from V and 5 bases from J, with 18 bases in between. CDR3 length equals 14 residues. Germline V gene data show CDR1 as SQVTM and CDR2 as ANQGSEA. In nucleotides, the CDR3 is TGCAGCGTTGGGCGGCCGGGACCCGAGAACGAGCAGTACTTC. Protein sequence: CSVGRPGPENEQYF.

The chain is built from TRBV10-2 and TRBJ2-5; D uncertain. Germline CDR1 WSHSY, CDR2 SAAADI. Trimming pared 8 bases from V and 5 bases from J, leaving 15 bases between. The CDR3 loop spans 13 amino acids. The CDR3 here is CASSRTTLETQYF. As DNA, the CDR3 is TGCGCCAGCTCAAGAACCACATTGGAGACCCAGTACTTC.

This clone was seen only once. V and J are TRBV18 and TRBJ2-1; 11 nucleotides line up with TRBD1. Germline V CDR1 and CDR2: KGHSH, LQKENI. Trimming took 0 bases from V and 4 from J; bases not matched to a gene: 5. The CDR3 contains 17 residues. CDR3 DNA: TGTGCCAGCTCACCACCTGAAGGGACAGGGGGGTACAATGAGCAGTTCTTC. Translating it yields CASSPPEGTGGYNEQFF.

This clone showed up just once. This chain links TRBV5-1 with TRBJ2-3; a weak D match, TRBD1 (6 bases). Germline CDR1 is SGHRS and CDR2 is YFSETQ. Between the trimmed V and J ends, which lost 5 bases and 2 bases, there was a span of 9 bases. The CDR3 covers 13 residues. The CDR3 DNA reads as TGCGCCAGCAGAAGACAGGACACAGATACGCAGTATTTT. This sequence encodes CASRRQDTDTQYF.

The CDR3 region is CASSGRTNSPLHF. The CDR3, as DNA: TGTGCCAGCTCCGGACGGACAAATTCACCCCTCCACTTT. This chain connects TRBV6-5 to TRBJ1-6; D is possibly TRBD1 (5 bases). Trimming cost V 8 bases and J 7 bases, with 12 bases left between them. The germline V gene has CDR1 MNHEY and CDR2 SVGAGI. This CDR3 comprises 13 residues.

V is TRBV28 and J is TRBJ2-3; 10 bases are shared with TRBD2. Trimming removed 4 bases from V and 2 bases from J; junction bases left unmatched: 6. The CDR3 loop spans 16 amino acids. Germline assignment: CDR1 MDHEN and CDR2 SYDVKM. The CDR3 here is CASSSRTSGYTDTQYF. DNA of the CDR3: TGTGCCAGCAGTTCGCGGACTAGCGGTTACACAGATACGCAGTATTTT.

This chain connects TRBV5-1 to TRBJ2-1; 7 bases align to TRBD1. This CDR3 contains 14 residues. V lost 6 bases, J lost 5 bases, and 8 bases stayed unmatched. Germline V lookup: CDR1 SGHRS, CDR2 YFSETQ. CDR3: CASTLGTANNEQFF. CDR3 in DNA: TGCGCCAGCACCTTAGGGACAGCAAACAATGAGCAGTTCTTC.

The chain is built from TRBV2 and TRBJ1-5, with no clear D. This CDR3 region has 12 residues. V shed 7 bases and J shed 3 bases, with 7 bases lying between them. Germline values: CDR1 SNHLY, CDR2 FYNNEI. The CDR3 loop is CASTGDNQPQHF. DNA of the CDR3: TGTGCCAGCACCGGGGACAATCAGCCCCAGCATTTT.

The genes are TRBV15 and TRBJ1-2; D unclear. V dropped 0 bases and J dropped 2 bases, with 7 bases sitting between them. From germline, CDR1 is LNHNV and CDR2 YYDKDF (reference sequence). The CDR3 covers 14 residues. This chain's CDR3 is CATSRDRGNYGYTF. Written as DNA, the CDR3 is TGTGCCACCAGCAGAGATCGCGGGAACTATGGCTACACCTTC. The full variable domain, completed using reference TRBV15 and TRBJ1-2, is DAMVIQNPRYQVTQFGKPVTLSCSQTLNHNVMYWYQQKSSQAPKLLFHYYDKDFNNEADTPDNFQSRRPNTSFCFLDIRSPGLGDTAMYLCATSRDRGNYGYTFGSGTRLTVV.

This chain connects TRBV2 to TRBJ2-7; TRBD2 matches 9 bases. The CDR3 covers 13 residues. V dropped 3 bases and J dropped 3; count of bases not matched to a gene: 0. Germline loops: CDR1 SNHLY, CDR2 FYNNEI. CDR3 sequence: CASSEREGYEQYF. CDR3 nucleotides: TGTGCCAGCAGTGAGCGGGAGGGCTACGAGCAGTACTTC.

The CDR3 coding sequence is TGTGCCAGCAGTTTAGGGCCAGGAGGGACCTACGAGCAGTACTTC. As protein: CASSLGPGGTYEQYF. The rearrangement joins TRBV28 to TRBJ2-7; TRBD2 is a possible D gene (6 bases). In germline, CDR1 is MDHEN, CDR2 SYDVKM. This CDR3 is 15 amino acids long. Between the trimmed V and J ends, which lost 2 bases and 2 bases, there was a span of 13 bases.

This clone was found a few times. The chain carries TRBV7-2 and TRBJ1-6; possible D gene TRBD1, 5 bases. CDR3 length: 15 amino acids. CDR1 is SGHTA and CDR2 is FQGNSA in the germline V gene. V dropped 3 bases and J dropped 7 bases, with 13 bases sitting between them. CDR3 amino acids: CASSLGHRDNSPLHF. The CDR3 DNA sequence: TGTGCCAGCAGCTTGGGGCACAGAGACAATTCACCCCTCCACTTT.

This clone has just one count. This chain connects TRBV4-2 to TRBJ1-6, with TRBD1 identical over 7 bases. Germline loops: CDR1 LGHNA, CDR2 YNFKEQ. The trim removed 3 bases at V and 7 bases at J, leaving 6 bases unmatched. CDR3 length equals 15 residues. The chain's CDR3 is CASSHPTGVNSPLHF. The CDR3 DNA reads as TGTGCCAGCAGCCACCCAACAGGGGTGAATTCACCCCTCCACTTT.

The chain has TRBV15 and TRBJ2-3; the D is unclear. Trimming left V 1 base short and J 4 bases short, with 9 bases between. Germline V gene lookup returns CDR1 LNHNV and CDR2 YYDKDF (reference sequence). This CDR3 has 14 residues. CDR3 sequence: CATSRGSFSDTQYF. CDR3 DNA: TGTGCCACCAGCAGAGGCTCCTTCTCAGATACGCAGTATTTT.

This clone was counted once. The chain is built from TRBV21-1 and TRBJ1-5; TRBD1 is the table's D call and was not checked against the DNA. TRBV21-1 is designated a pseudogene. The CDR3 consists of 16 residues. CDR3 bases: TGTGCCAGCAGCAAAAGGGGCATCTATAGCAATCAGCCCCAGCATTTT. It encodes CASSKRGIYSNQPQHF.

J is TRBJ1-2 and V is TRBV28, with TRBD1 as a possible D gene (6 bases). Germline assignment: CDR1 MDHEN and CDR2 SYDVKM. The CDR3 loop spans 13 amino acids. V lost 6 bases and J lost 6, with 14 bases in between. This CDR3 is CASRLMGADGYTF. The CDR3 nucleotides read TGTGCCAGCAGACTAATGGGGGCAGATGGCTACACCTTC.

The CDR3 DNA sequence: TGTGCCAGTAGTATTGACCGAATGAACACTGAAGCTTTCTTT. Translating it yields CASSIDRMNTEAFF. The chain recombines TRBV19 with TRBJ1-1; D remains unclear. Germline CDR1 and CDR2: LNHDA and SQIVND (reference sequence). This CDR3 is 14 amino acids long. V lost 3 bases to trimming and J lost 0 bases, with 8 bases between them.

The V and J genes are TRBV7-9 and TRBJ2-7; TRBD2 agrees at 9 bases. Germline V gene data show CDR1 as SEHNR and CDR2 as FQNEAQ (reference sequence). V was clipped by 4 bases and J by 3 bases; unmatched bases: 4. The CDR3 runs to 14 residues. CDR3 bases: TGTGCCAGCAGCTCGCTAGCGGGGCTCTACGAGCAGTACTTC. This codes for CASSSLAGLYEQYF. Supplemented by reference TRBV7-9 and TRBJ2-7, the full variable domain reads DTGVSQNPRHKITKRGQNVTFRCDPISEHNRLYWYRQTLGQGPEFLTYFQNEAQLEKSRLLSDRFSAERPKGSFSTLEIQRTEQGDSAMYLCASSSLAGLYEQYFGPGTRLTVT.

This clone was seen a few times. The junction and the germline gene differ at one end; a read error may be behind it. V and J are TRBV19 and TRBJ2-3, with D possibly matching TRBD1 (5 bases). CDR3 length equals 14 residues. From germline, CDR1 is LNHDA and CDR2 SQIVND (reference sequence). As DNA, the CDR3 is TGTGCCAGTAGTATCCAGGGAAGCACAGGTACGCAGTATTTT. Translation: CASSIQGSTGTQYF.

The rearrangement joins TRBV10-1 to TRBJ2-3, with D unresolved. This CDR3 contains 13 residues. CDR1 and CDR2 (germline): WNHNN, SYGVQD (reference sequence). Between the trimmed V and J ends, which lost 5 bases and 2 bases, there was a span of 8 bases. CDR3 loop: CASSRSNTDTQYF. The CDR3 DNA sequence: TGCGCCAGCAGTAGGTCAAACACAGATACGCAGTATTTT.